Below are 15 T cell receptor beta chains sequenced from a single sample in a study of T cells after yellow fever vaccination. TCRdb fed the 5' RACE reads into MiXCR, producing one record per CDR3 protein. The data hold hundreds of thousands of distinct CDR3 sequences, with under 9% observed a single time. The sample was CD4+ T cells sorted from PBMCs, taken 5 days after the yellow fever booster vaccination. The receptors shown here come from a young man who received the YFV17D yellow fever vaccine.

This clonotype was counted a few times. The gene calls are TRBV12-3 or TRBV12-4 and TRBJ2-2; the match to TRBD2 covers 9 bases. The CDR3 consists of 15 residues. V gave up 2 bases and J gave up 6 bases; unmatched junction bases: 4. CDR3 in DNA: TGTGCCAGCAGTTTATTGGCGGGAGGGTCCGGGGAGCTGTTTTTT. The encoded protein is CASSLLAGGSGELFF.

This clonotype was recorded at least ten times. The chain carries TRBV6-2 or TRBV6-3 and TRBJ1-1, with D possibly TRBD1 on 6 matching bases. Germline V gene lookup returns CDR1 MNHEY and CDR2 SVGEGT. This CDR3 is 13 amino acids long. Trimming removed 10 bases at V and 3 bases at J, with 15 bases between. CDR3 sequence: CATAGHLDTEAFF. The CDR3 region has the DNA TGTGCCACCGCGGGACACTTGGACACTGAAGCTTTCTTT.

This chain links TRBV7-2 with TRBJ1-2, with D perhaps TRBD1 (5 bases). CDR1 SGHTA and CDR2 FQGNSA come from the germline V gene. This CDR3 spans 14 amino acids. V lost 5 bases and J lost 8, with 18 bases in between. The CDR3, as DNA: TGTGCCAGCAGCAAAATCCAGGGATTACAAGGCTACACCTTC. Its translation is CASSKIQGLQGYTF.

The chain links TRBV7-2 to TRBJ2-2, with 10 bases fitting TRBD1. V was clipped by 5 bases and J by 1 base; unmatched bases: 4. CDR3 length: 16 amino acids. Germline lookup yields CDR1 SGHTA and CDR2 FQGNSA. The CDR3 DNA follows: TGTGCCAGCAGCCCCCGGACAGGGGGGAACACCGGGGAGCTGTTTTTT. Protein sequence: CASSPRTGGNTGELFF.

This clonotype has just a few counts. The V call is TRBV7-2, the J call TRBJ2-1; D not resolved. With 2 bases removed from V and 8 bases from J, the gap between germline ends came to 10 bases. The CDR3 is 13 residues long. Germline CDR1 is SGHTA and CDR2 is FQGNSA. The CDR3 region is CASSLRVLDEQFF. CDR3 nucleotides: TGTGCCAGCAGCTTAAGGGTTTTGGATGAGCAGTTCTTC.

This clonotype was observed a few times. The chain combines TRBV6-5 with TRBJ1-1; D is possibly TRBD1 (5 bases). The CDR3 has 16 residues. Per the germline V gene, CDR1 is MNHEY and CDR2 is SVGAGI. V was clipped by 5 bases and J by 4 bases, with 20 bases between them. The CDR3 DNA reads as TGTGCCAGCAGTGGACGGTTCGGGGCGGGTAGCACTGAAGCTTTCTTT. Protein: CASSGRFGAGSTEAFF.

This clonotype was recorded a few times. The rearrangement links TRBV5-1 to TRBJ2-1, with TRBD1 identical over 7 bases. V lost 0 bases, J lost 1 base, and 7 bases stayed unmatched. The CDR3 totals 17 residues. CDR1 is SGHRS and CDR2 is YFSETQ in the germline V gene. CDR3 in amino acids: CASSLGATGKSYNEQFF. Written as DNA, the CDR3 is TGCGCCAGCAGCTTGGGGGCGACAGGGAAGTCCTACAATGAGCAGTTCTTC.

There are a few counts of this clonotype. The chain employs TRBV7-2 and TRBJ1-1; D not certain. In germline, CDR1 is SGHTA, CDR2 FQGNSA. V was trimmed by 2 bases and J by 3 bases, leaving 10 bases between them. The CDR3 extends over 14 amino acids. The CDR3 is CASSLYGADTEAFF. The CDR3 DNA sequence: TGTGCCAGCAGCTTATACGGCGCCGACACTGAAGCTTTCTTT.

There are a few counts of this clonotype. The J gene is TRBJ1-2, the V gene TRBV4-1; D is perhaps TRBD1 (5 bases). With 0 bases removed from V and 4 bases from J, the gap between germline ends came to 12 bases. The CDR3 runs to 15 residues. Germline V CDR1 and CDR2: MGHRA, YSYEKL. CDR3: CASSQDGGRGYGYTF. The CDR3 DNA is TGCGCCAGCAGCCAAGATGGGGGTCGGGGCTATGGCTACACCTTC.

This clonotype was observed a handful of times. The CDR3: CASSLEGTGGEQYF. The CDR3 DNA reads as TGCGCCAGCAGCTTGGAAGGCACCGGAGGCGAGCAGTACTTC. V and J are TRBV5-1 and TRBJ2-7; TRBD2 is a possible D gene (5 bases). This CDR3 comprises 14 residues. V gave up 0 bases and J gave up 6 bases, with 13 bases separating them. Germline loops: CDR1 SGHRS, CDR2 YFSETQ.

Remarks on this clonotype: Because the CDR3's place on the DNA is in doubt, the DNA is left out and the CDR3 is given as listed by TCRdb. This sequence joins TRBV10-1 and TRBJ2-2. Termini included, the CDR3 measures 13 amino acids. Germline V gene data show CDR1 as WNHNN and CDR2 as SYGVQD (reference sequence). The CDR3 sequence is CASSGNPPGSCFF.

This clonotype was counted ten times or more. The rearrangement joins TRBV3-1 to TRBJ1-1, with D maybe TRBD1 (5 bases). V gave up 4 bases and J gave up 6 bases, with 18 bases separating them. Germline loops: CDR1 LGHDT, CDR2 YNNKEL (reference sequence). This CDR3 is built from 15 residues. The CDR3 sequence is CASSRSPAAGPEAFF. In DNA form, the CDR3 reads TGTGCCAGCAGCCGCTCACCCGCAGCGGGACCTGAAGCTTTCTTT.

The chain couples TRBV28 to TRBJ2-7, with 12 bases matching TRBD1. The CDR3 is 14 amino acids. Germline trimming cut 6 bases from V and 5 bases from J; bases unmatched to any gene: 5. Germline values: CDR1 MDHEN, CDR2 SYDVKM. This CDR3 reads CASRSGTGGHEQYV. The CDR3 region has the DNA TGTGCCAGCAGATCTGGGACAGGGGGCCACGAGCAGTACGTC.

In its sample, this clonotype was seen many times. V and J are TRBV7-2 and TRBJ2-5; unclear D gene. CDR1 is SGHTA and CDR2 is FQGNSA in the germline V gene. The CDR3 extends over 17 amino acids. Trimming pared 1 base from V and 7 bases from J, leaving 22 bases between. The CDR3 is CASSLDLNIVEHGTQYF. The CDR3 DNA is TGTGCCAGCAGCTTAGACCTAAATATAGTGGAACACGGGACCCAGTACTTC.

This clonotype was counted at least ten times. The rearrangement links TRBV7-9 to TRBJ2-1, with unresolved D. Germline CDR1 and CDR2: SEHNR and FQNEAQ (reference sequence). There are 15 residues in the CDR3. Between the trimmed V and J ends, which lost 3 bases and 7 bases, there was a span of 16 bases. Written as DNA, the CDR3 is TGTGCCAGCAGCTTTTCGGGCCAGTTGGGAAATGAGCAGTTCTTC. Protein product: CASSFSGQLGNEQFF.